This TCR beta chain was found in a study of cytomegalovirus exposure and HLA in healthy donors. The CDR3 totals 14 residues. Germline V CDR1 and CDR2: MNHEY, SMNVEV (reference sequence). The germline V and J ends were trimmed by 8 bases and 6 bases, with 14 bases remaining between them. As concerns this clone: Antigen unknown.

Study-wide findings and caveats: Rare TCR sequences dominated, though some public TCRs recurred in many donors. Looking again later, the authors saw that most CMV-associated TCR beta chains seemed HLA-restricted.

The primer mix had 60 Vbeta and 13 Jbeta primers. Clones were sequenced by immunoSEQ multiplex PCR, and TCRdb holds only the in-frame ones, with some missing. The sample includes under 150,000 clones, roughly 78% of them seen just once. The specimen was PBMCs. The sequence was collected from a man aged 40-55 years in good health and CMV-seropositive. The chain combines TRBV27 with TRBJ1-6; possibly TRBD1 for D (5 bases). This CDR3 reads CASGTGVTNSPLHF. In nucleotides, the CDR3 is TGTGCCAGCGGAACAGGTGTAACTAATTCACCCCTCCACTTT.